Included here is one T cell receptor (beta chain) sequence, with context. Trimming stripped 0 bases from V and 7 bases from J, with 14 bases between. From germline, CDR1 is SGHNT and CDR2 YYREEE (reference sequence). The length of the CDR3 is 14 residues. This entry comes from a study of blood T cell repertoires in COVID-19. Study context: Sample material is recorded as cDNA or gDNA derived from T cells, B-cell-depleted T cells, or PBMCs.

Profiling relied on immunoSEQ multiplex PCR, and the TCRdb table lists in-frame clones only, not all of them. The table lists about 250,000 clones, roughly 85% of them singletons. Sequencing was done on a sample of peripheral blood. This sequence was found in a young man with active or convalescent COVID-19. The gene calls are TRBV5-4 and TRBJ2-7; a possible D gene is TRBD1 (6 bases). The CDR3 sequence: CASSLDRVRREQYF. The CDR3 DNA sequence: TGTGCCAGCAGCTTGGACAGGGTTCGTCGGGAGCAGTACTTC.